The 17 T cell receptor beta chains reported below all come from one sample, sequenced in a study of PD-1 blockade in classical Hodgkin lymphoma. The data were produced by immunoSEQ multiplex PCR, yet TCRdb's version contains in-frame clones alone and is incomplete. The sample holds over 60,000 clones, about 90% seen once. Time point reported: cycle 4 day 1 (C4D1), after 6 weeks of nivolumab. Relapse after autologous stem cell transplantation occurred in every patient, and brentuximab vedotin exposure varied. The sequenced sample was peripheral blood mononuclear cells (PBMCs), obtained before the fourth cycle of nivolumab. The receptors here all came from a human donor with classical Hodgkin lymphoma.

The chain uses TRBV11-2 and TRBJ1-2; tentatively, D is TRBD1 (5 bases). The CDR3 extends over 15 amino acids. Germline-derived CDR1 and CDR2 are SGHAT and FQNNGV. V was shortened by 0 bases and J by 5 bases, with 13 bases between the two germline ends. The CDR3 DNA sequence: TGTGCCAGCAGCTTAGATCACAGACAGTCTTATGGCTACACCTTC. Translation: CASSLDHRQSYGYTF.

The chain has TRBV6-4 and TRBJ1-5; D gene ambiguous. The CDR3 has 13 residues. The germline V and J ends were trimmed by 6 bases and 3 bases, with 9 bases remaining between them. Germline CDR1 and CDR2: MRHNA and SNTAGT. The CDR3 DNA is TGTGCCAGCAGCCCCACTGCCAATCAGCCCCAGCATTTT. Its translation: CASSPTANQPQHF.

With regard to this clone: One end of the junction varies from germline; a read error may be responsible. CDR3 protein: CAIRESLGLATDTQYF. For the CDR3, the DNA is TGTGCCATCAGAGAGTCTTTAGGACTAGCGACAGATACGCAGTATTTT. This chain uses TRBV10-3 with TRBJ2-3; 9 bases align to TRBD2. CDR1 is ENHRY and CDR2 is SYGVKD in the germline V gene. The CDR3 has 16 residues.

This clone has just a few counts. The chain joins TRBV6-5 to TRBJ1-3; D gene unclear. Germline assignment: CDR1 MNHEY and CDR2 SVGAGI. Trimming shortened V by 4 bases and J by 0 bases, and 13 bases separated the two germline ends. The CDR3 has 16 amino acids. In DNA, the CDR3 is TGTGCCAGCAGTTCGAGGACGGGAAACTCTGGAAACACCATATATTTT. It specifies CASSSRTGNSGNTIYF.

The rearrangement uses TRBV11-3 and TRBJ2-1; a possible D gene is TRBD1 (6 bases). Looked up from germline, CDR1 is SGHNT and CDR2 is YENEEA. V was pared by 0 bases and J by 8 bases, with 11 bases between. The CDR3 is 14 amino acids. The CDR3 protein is CASSLEEQGDEQFF. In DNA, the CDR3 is TGTGCCAGCAGCTTAGAAGAACAGGGTGATGAGCAGTTCTTC.

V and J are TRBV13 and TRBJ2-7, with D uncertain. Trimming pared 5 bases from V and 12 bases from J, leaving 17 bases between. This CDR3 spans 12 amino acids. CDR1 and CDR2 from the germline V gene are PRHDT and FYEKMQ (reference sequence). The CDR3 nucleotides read TGTGCCAGCAGCCCGCGCTCGAGCCCAGCGTACTTC. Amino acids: CASSPRSSPAYF.

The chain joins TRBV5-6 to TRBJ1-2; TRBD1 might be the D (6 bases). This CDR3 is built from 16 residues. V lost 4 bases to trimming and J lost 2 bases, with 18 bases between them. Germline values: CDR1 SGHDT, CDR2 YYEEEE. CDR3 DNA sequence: TGTGCCAGCAGCCTTCCCTTCTTCAGGGGCAACTATGGCTACACCTTC. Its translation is CASSLPFFRGNYGYTF. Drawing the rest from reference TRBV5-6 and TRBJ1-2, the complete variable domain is DAGVTQSPTHLIKTRGQQVTLRCSPKSGHDTVSWYQQALGQGPQFIFQYYEEEERQRGNFPDRFSGHQFPNYSSELNVNALLLGDSALYLCASSLPFFRGNYGYTFGSGTRLTVV.

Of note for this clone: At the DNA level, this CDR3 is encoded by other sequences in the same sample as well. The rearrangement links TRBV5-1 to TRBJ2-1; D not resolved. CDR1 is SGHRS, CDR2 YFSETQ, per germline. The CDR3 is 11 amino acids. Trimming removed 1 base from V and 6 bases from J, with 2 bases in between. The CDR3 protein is CASSLSNEQFF. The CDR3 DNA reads TGCGCCAGCAGCTTGAGCAATGAGCAGTTCTTC.

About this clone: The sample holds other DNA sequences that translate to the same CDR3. This CDR3 is CASRENTEAFF. As DNA, the CDR3 is TGTGCCTCCAGGGAAAACACTGAAGCTTTCTTT. The gene calls are TRBV30 and TRBJ1-1, with TRBD1 as a possible D gene (5 bases). The V end was cut by 7 bases, the J end by 2 bases, with 8 bases between. The CDR3 runs to 11 residues. Germline V gives CDR1 GTSNPN, CDR2 SVGIG (reference sequence).

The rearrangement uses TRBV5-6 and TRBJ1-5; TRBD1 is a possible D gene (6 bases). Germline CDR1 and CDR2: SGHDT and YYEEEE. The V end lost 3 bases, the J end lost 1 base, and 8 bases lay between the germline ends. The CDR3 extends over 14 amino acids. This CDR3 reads CASSWQGSNQPQHF. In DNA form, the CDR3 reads TGTGCCAGCAGCTGGCAGGGGAGCAATCAGCCCCAGCATTTT.

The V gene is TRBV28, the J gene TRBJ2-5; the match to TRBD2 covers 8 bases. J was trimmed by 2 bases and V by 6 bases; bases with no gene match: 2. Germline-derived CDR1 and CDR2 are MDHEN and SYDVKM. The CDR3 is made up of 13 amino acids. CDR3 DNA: TGTGCCAGCAGCCCGGGGGGGCAAGAGACCCAGTACTTC. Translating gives CASSPGGQETQYF.

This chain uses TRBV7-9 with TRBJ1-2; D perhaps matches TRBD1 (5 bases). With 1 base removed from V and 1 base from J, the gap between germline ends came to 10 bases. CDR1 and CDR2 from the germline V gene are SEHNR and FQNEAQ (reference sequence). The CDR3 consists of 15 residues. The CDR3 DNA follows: TGTGCCAGCAGCTTAGTCGAACAGGTTAACTATGGCTACACCTTC. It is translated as CASSLVEQVNYGYTF. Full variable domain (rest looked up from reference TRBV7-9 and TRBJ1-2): DTGVSQNPRHKITKRGQNVTFRCDPISEHNRLYWYRQTLGQGPEFLTYFQNEAQLEKSRLLSDRFSAERPKGSFSTLEIQRTEQGDSAMYLCASSLVEQVNYGYTFGSGTRLTVV.

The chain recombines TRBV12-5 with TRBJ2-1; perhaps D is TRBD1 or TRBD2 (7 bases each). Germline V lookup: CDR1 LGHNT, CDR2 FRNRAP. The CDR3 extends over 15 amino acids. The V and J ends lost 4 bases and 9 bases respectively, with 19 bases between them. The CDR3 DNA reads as TGTGCTAGTGGTTCCACAGGGGCGGGGGTTTTTGAGCAGTTCTTC. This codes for CASGSTGAGVFEQFF.

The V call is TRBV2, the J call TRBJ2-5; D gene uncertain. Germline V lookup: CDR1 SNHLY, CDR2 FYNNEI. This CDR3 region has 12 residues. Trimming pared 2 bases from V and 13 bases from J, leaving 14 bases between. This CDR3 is CASSELGQRGYF. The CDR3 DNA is TGTGCCAGCAGTGAACTGGGCCAAAGAGGGTACTTC.

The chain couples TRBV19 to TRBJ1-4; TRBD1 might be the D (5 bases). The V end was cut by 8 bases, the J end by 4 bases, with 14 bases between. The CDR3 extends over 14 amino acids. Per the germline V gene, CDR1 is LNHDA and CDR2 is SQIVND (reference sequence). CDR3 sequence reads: CASASRVINEKLFF. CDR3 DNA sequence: TGTGCCAGTGCATCCAGGGTTATTAATGAAAAACTGTTTTTT.

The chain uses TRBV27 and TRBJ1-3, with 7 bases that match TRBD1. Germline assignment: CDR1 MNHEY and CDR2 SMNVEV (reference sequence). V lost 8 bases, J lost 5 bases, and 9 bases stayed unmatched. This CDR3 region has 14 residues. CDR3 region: CASRKAGGRNTIYF. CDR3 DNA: TGTGCCAGCCGAAAAGCAGGGGGACGAAACACCATATATTTT.

The CDR3 DNA is TGTGCCAGTAGTACCCAGGGGGGGAGCTCCTATAATTCACCCCTCCACTTT. Protein sequence: CASSTQGGSSYNSPLHF. V is TRBV19 and J is TRBJ1-6, with 7 bases aligning to TRBD1. This CDR3 is built from 17 residues. Germline CDR1 is LNHDA and CDR2 is SQIVND (reference sequence). V shed 4 bases, J shed 0 bases, and the junction held 6 bases outside the gene matches. The full variable domain, in which reference TRBV19 and TRBJ1-6 provide the parts outside the CDR3, is DGGITQSPKYLFRKEGQNVTLSCEQNLNHDAMYWYRQDPGQGLRLIYYSQIVNDFQKGDIAEGYSVSREKKESFPLTVTSAQKNPTAFYLCASSTQGGSSYNSPLHFGNGTRLTVT.